This TCR beta chain emerged from a study of regulatory T cells in long-lasting Graves disease. Germline CDR1 MNHEY, CDR2 SMNVEV (reference sequence). The CDR3 totals 15 residues. The ends were cut back, 6 bases at V and 1 base at J, with 10 bases in the middle. This clonotype was found a few times. Its antigen is as yet unknown. The time point was: newly diagnosed GD, antithyroid drugs for less than 3 months. PBMC-extracted RNA yielded the TCR library. It was American Thyroid Association guidelines that determined Graves' disease diagnosis. Combining iRepertoire HTBI primers with Arm-PCR of CDR3 regions, the authors built TCR beta libraries. One entry per CDR3 protein, called by TCRdb with MiXCR from the multiplex PCR reads. The sample consists of 390,000 or so distinct CDR3 sequences, approximately 10% of them appearing once. Study conclusions and caveats: Persistent disease preferred TRBV28, TRBJ1-2 and TRBJ2-5. Possibly, accuracy suffered from the small sample size.

These same data were also listed under a study on T cells in Graves' hyperthyroidism and ophthalmopathy.

This sequence originates from a woman aged 18-29 years with Graves disease. The input for sequencing was peripheral blood mononuclear cells (PBMCs), taken at new diagnosis, from a patient treated with antithyroid drugs. The V call is TRBV27, the J call TRBJ2-6; maybe TRBD2 (5 bases). CDR3 DNA sequence: TGTGCCAGCAGCCCGACGGGGTCTGGGGCCAACGTCCTGACTTTC. It is translated as CASSPTGSGANVLTF.